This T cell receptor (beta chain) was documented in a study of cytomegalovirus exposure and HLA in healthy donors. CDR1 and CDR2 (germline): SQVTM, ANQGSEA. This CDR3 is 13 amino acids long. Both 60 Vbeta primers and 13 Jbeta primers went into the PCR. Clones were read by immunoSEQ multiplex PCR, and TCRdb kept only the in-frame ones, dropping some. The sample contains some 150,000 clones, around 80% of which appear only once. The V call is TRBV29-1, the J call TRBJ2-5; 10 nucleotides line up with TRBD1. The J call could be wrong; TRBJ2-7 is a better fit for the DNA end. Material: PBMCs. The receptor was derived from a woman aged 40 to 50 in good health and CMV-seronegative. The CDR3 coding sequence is TGCAGCGTTGGGGGGACAGGGGCCCACGAGCAGTACTTC. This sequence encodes CSVGGTGAHEQYF.